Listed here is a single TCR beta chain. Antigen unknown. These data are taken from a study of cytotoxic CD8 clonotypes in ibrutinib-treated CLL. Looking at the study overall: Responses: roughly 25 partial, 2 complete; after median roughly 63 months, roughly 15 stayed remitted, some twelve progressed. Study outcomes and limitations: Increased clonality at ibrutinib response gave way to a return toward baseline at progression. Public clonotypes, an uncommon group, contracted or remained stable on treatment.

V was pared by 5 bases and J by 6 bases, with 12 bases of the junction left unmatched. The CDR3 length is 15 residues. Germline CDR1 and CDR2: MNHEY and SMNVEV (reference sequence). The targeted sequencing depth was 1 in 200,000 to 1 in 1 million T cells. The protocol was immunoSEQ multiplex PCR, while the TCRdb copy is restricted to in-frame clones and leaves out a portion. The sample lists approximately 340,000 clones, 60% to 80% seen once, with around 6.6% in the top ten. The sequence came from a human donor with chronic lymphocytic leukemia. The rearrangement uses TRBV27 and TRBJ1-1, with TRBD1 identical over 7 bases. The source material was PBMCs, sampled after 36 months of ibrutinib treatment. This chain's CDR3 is CASSRLPRQGSEAFF. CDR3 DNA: TGTGCCAGCAGTCGCCTGCCTCGACAGGGTTCTGAAGCTTTCTTT.